This T cell receptor (beta chain) was found in a study of blood T cell repertoires in COVID-19. Study-level background: Sites in the United States, Italy and Spain provided acute and convalescent COVID-19 samples. T cells, B-cell-depleted T cells, or PBMCs provided the cDNA or gDNA that served as material.

How the authors handled the data: Amplification of reference gene primers was used by the study to estimate nucleated cell counts. The protocol was immunoSEQ multiplex PCR, while the TCRdb copy is restricted to in-frame clones and leaves out a portion. V and J calls and clone size are given by that table; D and trimming were obtained from the DNA. The sample has approximately 210,000 clones; about 88% are singletons. This clone was picked up one time. This CDR3 is 11 amino acids long. Germline V gene lookup returns CDR1 DFQATT and CDR2 SNEGSKA (reference sequence). V was shortened by 3 bases and J by 9 bases, with 10 bases between the two germline ends.

The rearrangement uses TRBV20-1 and TRBJ2-3, with D hard to call. The sample was peripheral blood. The sequence was obtained from a man between 40 and 49 years old with acute or convalescent COVID-19. CDR3 loop: CSARAAQTQYF. CDR3 sequence (DNA): TGCAGTGCTAGGGCGGCCCAAACGCAGTATTTT.